Below, 10 T cell receptor beta chains from the same sample are listed, as sequenced in a study of naive and memory T cell subsets. Whole-study results and caveats: Naive repertoires, especially CD8, held a few larger clonotypes, possibly memory cells re-expressing CD45RA.

An equimolar mix of two oligonucleotides served as the beta constant-region primer for TRBC1 and TRBC2. Ligated cDNA was amplified by four rounds of PCR with nested alpha and beta constant-region primers and SP2. TCRdb used MiXCR to reprocess the UMI-ligation and nested PCR reads, holding one entry per CDR3 protein. The table has 85,000 to 130,000 distinct CDR3 sequences, roughly 15% seen once. Antigens of these TCRs are unknown. What was sequenced was naive CD8+ T cells from blood. Receptors were obtained from a human donor in good health.

This clonotype was detected many times. The chain links TRBV7-6 to TRBJ2-7; TRBD2 might be the D (5 bases). The CDR3 spans 16 residues. Per the germline V gene, CDR1 is SGHVS and CDR2 is FNYEAQ. With 5 bases removed from V and 2 bases from J, the gap between germline ends came to 19 bases. CDR3 sequence: CASSPGGGFLTYEQYF. CDR3 DNA sequence: TGTGCCAGCAGCCCCGGTGGAGGATTTCTGACCTACGAGCAGTACTTC.

This clonotype appeared many times. The chain carries TRBV4-3 and TRBJ1-1; tentatively, D is TRBD1 (6 bases). The germline V gene has CDR1 LGHNA and CDR2 YSLEER. V lost 3 bases and J lost 6, with 20 bases in between. The CDR3 is 16 amino acids. The CDR3 protein is CASSQVISTGLPEAFF. CDR3 DNA sequence: TGCGCCAGCAGCCAGGTAATTTCGACAGGCCTGCCTGAAGCTTTCTTT.

This chain links TRBV6-2 or TRBV6-3 with TRBJ2-7, with D tentatively TRBD1 or TRBD2 (5 bases each). Germline CDR1 and CDR2: MNHEY and SVGEGT. The length of the CDR3 is 14 residues. The germline V and J ends were trimmed by 2 bases and 2 bases, with 10 bases remaining between them. The CDR3 loop is CASSYGTGTYEQYF. In nucleotides, the CDR3 is TGTGCCAGCAGTTACGGGACCGGGACCTACGAGCAGTACTTC.

This chain links TRBV7-8 with TRBJ2-1; TRBD2 aligns across 8 bases. Trimming at V came to 6 bases and at J to 6 bases, leaving 4 bases not matched to a gene. The V gene's germline CDR1 is SGHVS and CDR2 FQNEAQ. This CDR3 has 13 amino acids. The CDR3 DNA sequence: TGTGCCAGCAGTGGGCTAGCGGGCAATGAGCAGTTCTTC. It specifies CASSGLAGNEQFF.

This clonotype was counted a few times. The J gene is TRBJ1-1, the V gene TRBV20-1, with D uncertain. Trimming took off 1 base at V and 1 base at J, with 10 bases between the two ends. Germline CDR1 reads DFQATT; CDR2 reads SNEGSKA (reference sequence). The CDR3 runs 14 residues. The CDR3 DNA sequence: TGCAGTGCTAGAGGGGCCGCTACGAACACTGAAGCTTTCTTT. Amino acid sequence: CSARGAATNTEAFF.

This clonotype was detected a few times. The chain carries TRBV7-9 and TRBJ2-5; D unclear. CDR3 length: 15 residues. The V end lost 0 bases, the J end lost 2 bases, and 10 bases lay between the germline ends. The germline V gene has CDR1 SEHNR and CDR2 FQNEAQ (reference sequence). CDR3 residues: CASSLAHRQQETQYF. The CDR3 DNA follows: TGTGCCAGCAGCTTAGCGCATAGGCAGCAAGAGACCCAGTACTTC.

This rearrangement joins TRBV3-1 to TRBJ1-2; 10 bases fit TRBD1. In germline, CDR1 is LGHDT, CDR2 YNNKEL (reference sequence). Trimming at V came to 3 bases and at J to 0 bases, leaving 10 bases not matched to a gene. The CDR3 length is 18 residues. CDR3 in amino acids: CASSQAGTGARANYGYTF. The CDR3 DNA is TGTGCCAGCAGCCAGGCAGGGACAGGGGCGCGAGCTAACTATGGCTACACCTTC.

This clonotype has a single count. The junction departs from germline at one end; a sequencing error may be responsible. The chain uses TRBV12-3 or TRBV12-4 and TRBJ2-1; 7 bases are shared with TRBD2. This CDR3 is built from 17 residues. CDR3 bases: TGTACCAGCAGTTCCTCCACGGGAGGTGGATCCTACAATGAGCAGTTCTTC. This sequence encodes CTSSSSTGGGSYNEQFF.

This rearrangement joins TRBV30 to TRBJ2-7, with TRBD2 as a possible D gene (6 bases). Per germline, CDR1 GTSNPN and CDR2 SVGIG (reference sequence). V was clipped by 4 bases and J by 3 bases, with 13 bases between them. This CDR3 region has 13 residues. This chain's CDR3 is CAWNRGSGYEQYF. CDR3 DNA: TGTGCCTGGAATCGGGGTAGCGGCTACGAGCAGTACTTC.

The rearrangement joins TRBV29-1 to TRBJ2-1; TRBD2 agrees at 10 bases. The CDR3 has 14 amino acids. From germline, CDR1 is SQVTM and CDR2 ANQGSEA. Trimming removed 7 bases from V and 4 bases from J; junction bases left unmatched: 7. The CDR3 loop is CSAKLAGIYNEQFF. The CDR3 DNA reads TGCAGCGCCAAACTAGCGGGGATATACAATGAGCAGTTCTTC.